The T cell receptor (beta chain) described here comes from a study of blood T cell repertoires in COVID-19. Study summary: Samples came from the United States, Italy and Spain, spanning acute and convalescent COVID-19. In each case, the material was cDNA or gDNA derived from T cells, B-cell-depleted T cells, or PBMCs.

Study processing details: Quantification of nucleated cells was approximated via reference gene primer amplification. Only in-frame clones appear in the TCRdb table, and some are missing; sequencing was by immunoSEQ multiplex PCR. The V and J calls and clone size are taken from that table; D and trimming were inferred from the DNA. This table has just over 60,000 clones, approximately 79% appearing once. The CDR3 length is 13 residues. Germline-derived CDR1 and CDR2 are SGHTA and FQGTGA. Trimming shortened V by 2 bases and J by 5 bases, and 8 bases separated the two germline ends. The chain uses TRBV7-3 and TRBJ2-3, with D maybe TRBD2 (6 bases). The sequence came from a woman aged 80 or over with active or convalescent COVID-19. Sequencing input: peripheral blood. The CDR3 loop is CASSLQGGDTQYF. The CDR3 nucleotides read TGTGCCAGCAGCTTACAGGGAGGAGATACGCAGTATTTT.